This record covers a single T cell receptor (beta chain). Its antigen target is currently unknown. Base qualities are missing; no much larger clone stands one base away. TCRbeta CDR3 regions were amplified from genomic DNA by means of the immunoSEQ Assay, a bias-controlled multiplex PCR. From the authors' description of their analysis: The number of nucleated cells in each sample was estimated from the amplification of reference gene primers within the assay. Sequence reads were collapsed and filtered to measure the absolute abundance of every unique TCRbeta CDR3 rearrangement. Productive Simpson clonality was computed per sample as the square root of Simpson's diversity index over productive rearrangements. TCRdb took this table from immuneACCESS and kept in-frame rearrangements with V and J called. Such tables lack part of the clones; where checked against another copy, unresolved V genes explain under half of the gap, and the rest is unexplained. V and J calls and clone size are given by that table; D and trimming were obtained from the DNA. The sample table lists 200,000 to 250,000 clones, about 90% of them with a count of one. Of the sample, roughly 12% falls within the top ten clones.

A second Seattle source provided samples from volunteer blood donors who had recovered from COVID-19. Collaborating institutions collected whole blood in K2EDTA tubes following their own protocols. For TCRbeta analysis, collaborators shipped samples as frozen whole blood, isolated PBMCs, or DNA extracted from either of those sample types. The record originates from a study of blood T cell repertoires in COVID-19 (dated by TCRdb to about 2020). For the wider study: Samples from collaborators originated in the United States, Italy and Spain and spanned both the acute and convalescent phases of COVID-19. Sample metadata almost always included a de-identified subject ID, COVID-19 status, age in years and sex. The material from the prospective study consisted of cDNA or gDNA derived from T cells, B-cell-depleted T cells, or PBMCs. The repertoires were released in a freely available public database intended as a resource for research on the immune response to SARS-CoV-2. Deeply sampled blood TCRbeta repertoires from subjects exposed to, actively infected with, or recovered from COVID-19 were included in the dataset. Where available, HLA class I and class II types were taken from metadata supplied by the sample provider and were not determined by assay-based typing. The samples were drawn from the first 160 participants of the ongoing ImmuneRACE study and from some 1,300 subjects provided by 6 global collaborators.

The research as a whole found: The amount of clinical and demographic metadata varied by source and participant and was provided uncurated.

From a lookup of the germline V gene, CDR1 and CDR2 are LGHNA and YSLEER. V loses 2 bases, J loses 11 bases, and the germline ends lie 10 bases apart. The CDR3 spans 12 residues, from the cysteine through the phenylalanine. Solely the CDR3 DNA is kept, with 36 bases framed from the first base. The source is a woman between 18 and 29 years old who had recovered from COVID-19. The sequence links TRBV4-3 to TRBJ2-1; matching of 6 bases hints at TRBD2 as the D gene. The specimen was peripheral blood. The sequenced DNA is TGCGCCAGCAGCCAAACCGGGAGAAAGCAGTTCTTC. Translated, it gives CASSQTGRKQFF.